This T cell receptor beta chain came from a study of identical twins. A single record per CDR3 protein comes from TCRdb applying MiXCR to the 5' RACE reads. This sample carries about 1.7 million distinct CDR3 sequences, about 31% of them seen once, and the ten largest clones take roughly 0.3%. A few counts support this clonotype. In germline, CDR1 is LGHNA, CDR2 YNFKEQ. The CDR3 consists of 14 residues. Trimming removed 0 bases at V and 8 bases at J, with 11 bases between. Sequencing was performed on cord blood. This chain connects TRBV4-2 to TRBJ2-1; D gene ambiguous. This TCR came from a newborn girl in good health. The CDR3 protein is CASSQDRNIDEQFF. The CDR3 DNA reads as TGTGCCAGCAGCCAAGACAGGAATATTGATGAGCAGTTCTTC.